This T cell receptor (beta chain) was obtained from a study of STAT3 mutations in large granular lymphocyte leukemia. About the research overall: Roughly half the longitudinally sequenced T-LGLL patients had canonical STAT3 mutations. Immunosuppressive therapy was given to more than half of T-LGLL patients. General observations from the study: Every T-LGLL patient had at least one immunodominant TCRbeta clonotype. TCR clonotype switching after therapy occurred in about 35% of the 18 patients.

Measured with immunoSEQ multiplex PCR; TCRdb has only the in-frame clones, and not every one. The sample lists over 5,000 clones; around 77% were seen once. CDR3 size: 14 residues. V was trimmed by 1 base and J by 4 bases, leaving 7 bases between them. Germline V gene data show CDR1 as KGHSH and CDR2 as LQKENI. With regard to this clone: The antigen remains undetermined.

This sequence joins TRBV18 and TRBJ2-2; unclear D gene. Sequenced sample: peripheral blood mononuclear cells. This clonotype originated in a middle-aged man with T-cell large granular lymphocyte leukemia. Some clones in this sample may be carry-over from other donors' samples. The CDR3 reads CASSPQGSTGELFF. The CDR3 region has the DNA TGTGCCAGCTCACCACAGGGATCCACCGGGGAGCTGTTTTTT.